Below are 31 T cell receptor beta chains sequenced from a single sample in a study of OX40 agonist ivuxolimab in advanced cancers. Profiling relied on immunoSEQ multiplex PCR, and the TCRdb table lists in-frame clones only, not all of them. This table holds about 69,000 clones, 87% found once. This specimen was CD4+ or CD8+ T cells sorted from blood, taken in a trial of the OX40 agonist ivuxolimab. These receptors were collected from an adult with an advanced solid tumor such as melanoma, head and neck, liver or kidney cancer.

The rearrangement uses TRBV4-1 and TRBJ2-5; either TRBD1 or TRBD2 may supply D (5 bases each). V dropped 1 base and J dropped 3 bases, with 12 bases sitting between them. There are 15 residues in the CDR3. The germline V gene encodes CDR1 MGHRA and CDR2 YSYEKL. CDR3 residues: CASSQVWDGEETQYF. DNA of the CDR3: TGCGCCAGCAGCCAAGTGTGGGACGGAGAAGAGACCCAGTACTTC.

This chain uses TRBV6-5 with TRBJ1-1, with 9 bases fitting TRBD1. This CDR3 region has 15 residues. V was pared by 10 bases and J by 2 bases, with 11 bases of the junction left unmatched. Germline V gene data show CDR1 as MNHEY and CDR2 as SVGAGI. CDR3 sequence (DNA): TGTGCCACCGCGATGGGACAGGGAGGCAACACTGAAGCTTTCTTT. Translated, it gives CATAMGQGGNTEAFF.

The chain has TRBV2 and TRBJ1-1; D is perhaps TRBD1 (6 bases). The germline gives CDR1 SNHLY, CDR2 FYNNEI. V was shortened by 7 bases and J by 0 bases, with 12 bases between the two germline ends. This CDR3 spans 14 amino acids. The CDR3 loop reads CASKGGVMNTEAFF. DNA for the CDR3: TGTGCCAGCAAGGGGGGGGTCATGAACACTGAAGCTTTCTTT.

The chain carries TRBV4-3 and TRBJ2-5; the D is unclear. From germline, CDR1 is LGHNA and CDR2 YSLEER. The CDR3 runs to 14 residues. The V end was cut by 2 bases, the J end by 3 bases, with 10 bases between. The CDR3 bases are TGCGCCAGCAGCCAAACTCGACTCAAAGAGACCCAGTACTTC. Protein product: CASSQTRLKETQYF.

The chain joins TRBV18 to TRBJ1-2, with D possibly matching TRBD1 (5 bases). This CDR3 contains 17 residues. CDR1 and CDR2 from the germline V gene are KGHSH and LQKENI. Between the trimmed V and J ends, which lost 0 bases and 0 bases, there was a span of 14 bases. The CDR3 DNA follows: TGTGCCAGCTCACCACCCGCAAACCGGGGACCTAACTATGGCTACACCTTC. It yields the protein CASSPPANRGPNYGYTF.

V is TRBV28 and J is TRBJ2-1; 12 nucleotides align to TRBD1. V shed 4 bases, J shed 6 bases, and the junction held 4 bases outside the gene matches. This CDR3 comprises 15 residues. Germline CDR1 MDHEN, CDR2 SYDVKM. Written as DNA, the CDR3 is TGTGCCAGCAGTTCCTGGGACAGGGGGCTCAATGAGCAGTTCTTC. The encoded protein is CASSSWDRGLNEQFF.

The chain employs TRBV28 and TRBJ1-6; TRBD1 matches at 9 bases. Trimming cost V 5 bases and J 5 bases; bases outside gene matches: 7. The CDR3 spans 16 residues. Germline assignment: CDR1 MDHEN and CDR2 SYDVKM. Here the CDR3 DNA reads TGTGCCAGCAGTACAGGGGGCGCTGGGAATAATTCACCCCTCCACTTT. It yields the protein CASSTGGAGNNSPLHF.

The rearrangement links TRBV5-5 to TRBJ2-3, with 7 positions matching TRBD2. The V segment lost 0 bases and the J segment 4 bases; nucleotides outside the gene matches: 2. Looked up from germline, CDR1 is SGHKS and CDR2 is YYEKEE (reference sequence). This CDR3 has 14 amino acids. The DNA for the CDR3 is TGTGCCAGCAGCTTGGGGACTAGACCAGATACGCAGTATTTT. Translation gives CASSLGTRPDTQYF. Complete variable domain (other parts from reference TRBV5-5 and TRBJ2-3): DAGVTQSPTHLIKTRGQQVTLRCSPISGHKSVSWYQQVLGQGPQFIFQYYEKEERGRGNFPDRFSARQFPNYSSELNVNALLLGDSALYLCASSLGTRPDTQYFGPGTRLTVL.

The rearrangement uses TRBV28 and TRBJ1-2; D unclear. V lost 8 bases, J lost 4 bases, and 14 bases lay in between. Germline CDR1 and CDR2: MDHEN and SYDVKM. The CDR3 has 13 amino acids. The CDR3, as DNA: TGTGCCAGCTATAGGCCGTTTGTCTATGGCTACACCTTC. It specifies CASYRPFVYGYTF.

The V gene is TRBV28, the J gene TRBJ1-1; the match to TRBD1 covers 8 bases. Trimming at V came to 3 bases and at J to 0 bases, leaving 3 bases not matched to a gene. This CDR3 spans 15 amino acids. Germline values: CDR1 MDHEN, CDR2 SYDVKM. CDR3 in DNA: TGTGCCAGCAGTTTGGGGGGACAGGTGAACACTGAAGCTTTCTTT. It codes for CASSLGGQVNTEAFF.

CDR3 in DNA: TGTGCCAGCAGCCAAGTGCGCTTCACCGGGGAGCTGTTTTTT. The encoded protein is CASSQVRFTGELFF. The chain joins TRBV16 to TRBJ2-2, with D unclear. V was cut by 2 bases and J by 4 bases, with 8 bases left in between. Germline V gene data show CDR1 as KGHSY and CDR2 as FQNENV. This CDR3 is built from 14 residues.

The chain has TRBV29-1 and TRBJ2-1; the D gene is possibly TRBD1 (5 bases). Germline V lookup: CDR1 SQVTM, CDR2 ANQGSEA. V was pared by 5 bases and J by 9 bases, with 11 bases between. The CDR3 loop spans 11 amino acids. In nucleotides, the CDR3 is TGCAGCGTTTCCAGGGCGAGTGAGCAGTTCTTC. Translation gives CSVSRASEQFF.

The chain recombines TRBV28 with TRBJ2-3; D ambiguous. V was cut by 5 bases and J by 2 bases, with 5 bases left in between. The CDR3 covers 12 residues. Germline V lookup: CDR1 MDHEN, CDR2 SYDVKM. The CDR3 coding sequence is TGTGCCAGCAGTCTTGTCACAGATACGCAGTATTTT. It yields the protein CASSLVTDTQYF.

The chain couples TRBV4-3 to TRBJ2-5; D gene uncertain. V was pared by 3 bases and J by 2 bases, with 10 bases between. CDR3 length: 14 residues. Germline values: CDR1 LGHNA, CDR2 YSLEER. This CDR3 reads CASSQFRSQETQYF. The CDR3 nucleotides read TGCGCCAGCAGCCAGTTCCGGTCACAAGAGACCCAGTACTTC.

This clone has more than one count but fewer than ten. The CDR3 DNA sequence: TGTGCCAGCAATCCGCGGGGCGACTATGGCTACACCTTC. This codes for CASNPRGDYGYTF. The V call is TRBV6-6, the J call TRBJ1-2; D is possibly TRBD1 (5 bases). This CDR3 is built from 13 residues. Germline V gene lookup returns CDR1 MNHNY and CDR2 SVGAGI (reference sequence). V lost 7 bases and J lost 3, with 12 bases in between.

The CDR3 nucleotides are TGCGCCAGCAGCCAAACCCAGACAGATACGCAGTATTTT. It is translated as CASSQTQTDTQYF. The chain employs TRBV4-3 and TRBJ2-3; D is uncertain. The CDR3 contains 13 residues. V lost 2 bases and J lost 3, with 6 bases in between. The germline gives CDR1 LGHNA, CDR2 YSLEER.

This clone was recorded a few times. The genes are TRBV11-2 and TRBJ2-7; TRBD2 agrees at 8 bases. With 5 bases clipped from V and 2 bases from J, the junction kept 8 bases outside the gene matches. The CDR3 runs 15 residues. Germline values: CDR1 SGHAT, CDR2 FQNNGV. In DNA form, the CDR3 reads TGTGCCAGCAGCCCAGTAGTAGCGGGAACCTACGAGCAGTACTTC. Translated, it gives CASSPVVAGTYEQYF.

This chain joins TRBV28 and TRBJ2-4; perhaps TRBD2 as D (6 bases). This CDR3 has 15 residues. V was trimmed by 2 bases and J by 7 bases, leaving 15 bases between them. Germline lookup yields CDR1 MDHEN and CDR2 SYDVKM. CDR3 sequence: CASSLTGDGWNIQYF. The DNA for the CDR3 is TGTGCCAGCAGTTTAACGGGAGACGGATGGAACATTCAGTACTTC.

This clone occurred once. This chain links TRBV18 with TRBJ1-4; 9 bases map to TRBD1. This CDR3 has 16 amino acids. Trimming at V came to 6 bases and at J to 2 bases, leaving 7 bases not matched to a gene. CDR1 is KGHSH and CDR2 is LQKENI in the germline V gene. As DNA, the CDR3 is TGTGCCAGCTCGTTACAGGGGGCGACGACTAATGAAAAACTGTTTTTT. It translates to CASSLQGATTNEKLFF.

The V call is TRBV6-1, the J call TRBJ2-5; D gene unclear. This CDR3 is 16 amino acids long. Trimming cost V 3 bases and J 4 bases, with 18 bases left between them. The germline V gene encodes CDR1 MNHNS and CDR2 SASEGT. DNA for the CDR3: TGTGCCAGCAGTGAGCTTGGGGAAGGTATGCGAGAGACCCAGTACTTC. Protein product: CASSELGEGMRETQYF.

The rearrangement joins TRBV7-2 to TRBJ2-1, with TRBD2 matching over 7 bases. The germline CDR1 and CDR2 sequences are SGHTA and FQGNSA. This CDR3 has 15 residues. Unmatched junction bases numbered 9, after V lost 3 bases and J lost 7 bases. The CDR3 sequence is CASSLRAGELNEQFF. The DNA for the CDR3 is TGTGCCAGCAGCTTGAGGGCGGGAGAGCTGAATGAGCAGTTCTTC. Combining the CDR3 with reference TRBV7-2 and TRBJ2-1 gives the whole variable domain GAGVSQSPSNKVTEKGKDVELRCDPISGHTALYWYRQSLGQGLEFLIYFQGNSAPDKSGLPSDRFSAERTGGSVSTLTIQRTQQEDSAVYLCASSLRAGELNEQFFGPGTRLTVL.

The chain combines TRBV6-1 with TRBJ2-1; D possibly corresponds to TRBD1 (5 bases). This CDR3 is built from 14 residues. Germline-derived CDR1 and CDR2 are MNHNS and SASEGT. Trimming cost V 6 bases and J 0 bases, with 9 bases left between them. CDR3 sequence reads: CASSSRGSYNEQFF. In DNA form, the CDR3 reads TGTGCCAGCAGCTCTAGGGGCTCCTACAATGAGCAGTTCTTC.

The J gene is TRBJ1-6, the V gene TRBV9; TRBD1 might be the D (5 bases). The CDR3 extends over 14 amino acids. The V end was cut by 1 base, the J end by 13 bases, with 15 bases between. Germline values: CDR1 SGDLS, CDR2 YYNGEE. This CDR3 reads CASSVSGSETPLHF. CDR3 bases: TGTGCCAGCAGCGTATCAGGGTCCGAAACCCCCCTCCACTTT.

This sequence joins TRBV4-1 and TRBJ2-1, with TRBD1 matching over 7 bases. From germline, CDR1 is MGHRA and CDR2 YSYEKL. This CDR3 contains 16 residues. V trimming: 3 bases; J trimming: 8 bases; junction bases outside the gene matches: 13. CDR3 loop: CASSHWVGGRGDEQFF. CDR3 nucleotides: TGCGCCAGCAGCCATTGGGTAGGGGGCAGAGGCGATGAGCAGTTCTTC.

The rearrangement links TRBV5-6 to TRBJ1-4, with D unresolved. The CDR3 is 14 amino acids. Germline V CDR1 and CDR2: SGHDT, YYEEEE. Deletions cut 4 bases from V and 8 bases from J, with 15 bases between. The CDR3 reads CASSPYDGIEKLFF. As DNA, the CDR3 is TGTGCCAGCAGCCCCTACGACGGGATCGAAAAACTGTTTTTT.

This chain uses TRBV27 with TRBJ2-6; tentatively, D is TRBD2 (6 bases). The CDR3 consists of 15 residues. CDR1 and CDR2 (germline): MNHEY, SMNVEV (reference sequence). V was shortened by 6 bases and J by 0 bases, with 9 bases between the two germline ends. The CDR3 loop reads CASRGGSSGANVLTF. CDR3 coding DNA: TGTGCCAGCAGGGGAGGAAGCTCTGGGGCCAACGTCCTGACTTTC.

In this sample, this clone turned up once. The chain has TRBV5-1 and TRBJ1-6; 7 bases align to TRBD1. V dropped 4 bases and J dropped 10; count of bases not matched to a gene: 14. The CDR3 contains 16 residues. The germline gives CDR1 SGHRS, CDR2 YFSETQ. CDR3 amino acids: CASSLTLGQQGSPLHF. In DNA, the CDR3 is TGCGCCAGCAGCCTGACCCTTGGACAACAGGGGTCACCCCTCCACTTT.

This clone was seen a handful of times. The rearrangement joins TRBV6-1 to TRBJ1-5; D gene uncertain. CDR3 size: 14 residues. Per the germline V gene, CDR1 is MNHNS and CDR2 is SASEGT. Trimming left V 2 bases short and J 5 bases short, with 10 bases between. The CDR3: CASSELREDQPQHF. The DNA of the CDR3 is TGTGCCAGCAGTGAACTGCGGGAGGATCAGCCCCAGCATTTT.

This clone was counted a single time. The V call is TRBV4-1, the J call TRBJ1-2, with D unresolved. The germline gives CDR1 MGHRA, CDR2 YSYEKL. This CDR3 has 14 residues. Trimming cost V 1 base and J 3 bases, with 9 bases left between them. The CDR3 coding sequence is TGCGCCAGCAGCCAAGCGCCAGGTTACTATGGCTACACCTTC. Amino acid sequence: CASSQAPGYYGYTF.

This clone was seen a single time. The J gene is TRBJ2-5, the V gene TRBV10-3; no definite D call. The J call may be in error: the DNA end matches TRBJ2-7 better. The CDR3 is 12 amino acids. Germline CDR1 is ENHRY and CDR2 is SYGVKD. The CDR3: CAISESVYEQYF. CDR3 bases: TGTGCCATCAGTGAGTCGGTGTACGAGCAGTACTTC.

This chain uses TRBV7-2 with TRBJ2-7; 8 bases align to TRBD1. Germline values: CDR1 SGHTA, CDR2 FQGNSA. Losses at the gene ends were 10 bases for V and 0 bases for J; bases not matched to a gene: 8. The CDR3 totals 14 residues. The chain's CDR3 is CATQQGQGSYEQYF. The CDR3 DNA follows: TGTGCCACCCAGCAAGGACAGGGCTCCTACGAGCAGTACTTC.